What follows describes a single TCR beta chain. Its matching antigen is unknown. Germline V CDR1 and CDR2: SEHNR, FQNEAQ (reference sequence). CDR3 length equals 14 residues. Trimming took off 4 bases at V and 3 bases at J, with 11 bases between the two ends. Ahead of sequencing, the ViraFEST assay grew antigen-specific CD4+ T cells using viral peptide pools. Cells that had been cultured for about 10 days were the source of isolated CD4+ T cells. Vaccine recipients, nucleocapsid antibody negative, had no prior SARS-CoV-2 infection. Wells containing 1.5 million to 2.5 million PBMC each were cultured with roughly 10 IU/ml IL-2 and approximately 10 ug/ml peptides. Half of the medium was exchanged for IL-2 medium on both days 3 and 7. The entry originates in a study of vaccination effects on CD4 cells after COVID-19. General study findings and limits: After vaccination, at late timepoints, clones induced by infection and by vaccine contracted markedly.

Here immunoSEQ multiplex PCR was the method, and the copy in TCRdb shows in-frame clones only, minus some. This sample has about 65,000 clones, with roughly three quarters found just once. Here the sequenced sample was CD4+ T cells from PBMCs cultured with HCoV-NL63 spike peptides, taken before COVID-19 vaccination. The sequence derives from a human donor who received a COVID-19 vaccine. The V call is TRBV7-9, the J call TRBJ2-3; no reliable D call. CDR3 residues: CASSSARVTDTQYF. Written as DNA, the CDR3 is TGTGCCAGCAGCTCCGCCCGGGTGACAGATACGCAGTATTTT.